These 13 T cell receptor beta chains originate from one sample sequenced in a study of CD4+ T cells in melanoma. Profiled with immunoSEQ multiplex PCR; TCRdb holds only in-frame clones, not every one. Of around 100,000 clones detected, roughly 90% appear once; the ten largest clones hold 3% to 4%. Input material: peripheral blood. The receptors stem from a human donor with melanoma.

The chain is built from TRBV7-9 and TRBJ1-5; 9 nucleotides match TRBD1. The CDR3 is 14 residues long. Germline V gives CDR1 SEHNR, CDR2 FQNEAQ (reference sequence). V gave up 6 bases and J gave up 6 bases; unmatched junction bases: 6. The CDR3 sequence is CASSTQGAFQPQHF. DNA of the CDR3: TGTGCCAGCAGTACACAGGGGGCTTTTCAGCCCCAGCATTTT.

This clone was seen only a few times. The chain recombines TRBV7-3 with TRBJ2-1, with 9 nucleotides matching TRBD1. J gave up 5 bases and V 5 bases, and 10 bases lay outside the gene matches. This CDR3 comprises 16 residues. Germline V gives CDR1 SGHTA, CDR2 FQGTGA. The CDR3 loop reads CASSRGTGFRDNEQFF. The CDR3 nucleotides are TGTGCCAGCAGCCGCGGGACAGGGTTCAGGGACAATGAGCAGTTCTTC.

This chain connects TRBV4-2 to TRBJ2-3; the match to TRBD2 covers 11 bases. The CDR3 is made up of 17 amino acids. The germline gives CDR1 LGHNA, CDR2 YNFKEQ. After removal of 3 bases from V and 3 bases from J, the junction contained 8 bases not matched to a gene. The CDR3: CASSQELAGVGTDTQYF. CDR3 in DNA: TGTGCCAGCAGCCAGGAACTAGCGGGAGTAGGAACAGATACGCAGTATTTT.

This clone was seen just once. The gene calls are TRBV27 and TRBJ2-5; 10 positions agree with TRBD1. From germline, CDR1 is MNHEY and CDR2 SMNVEV (reference sequence). This CDR3 spans 14 amino acids. J gave up 2 bases and V 5 bases, and 2 bases lay outside the gene matches. The chain's CDR3 is CASSRDRGQETQYF. Here the CDR3 DNA reads TGTGCCAGCAGTCGGGACAGGGGTCAAGAGACCCAGTACTTC.

The V and J genes are TRBV2 and TRBJ2-1; no clear D. V lost 2 bases to trimming and J lost 4 bases, with 0 bases between them. The V gene's germline CDR1 is SNHLY and CDR2 FYNNEI. This CDR3 spans 11 amino acids. In DNA, the CDR3 is TGTGCCAGCAGTGAATACAATGAGCAGTTCTTC. Translating it yields CASSEYNEQFF.

The CDR3 bases are TGCAGTGCTAGTTTCACAGATACGCAGTATTTT. This gives the protein CSASFTDTQYF. The rearrangement uses TRBV20-1 and TRBJ2-3; D is uncertain. This CDR3 is built from 11 residues. CDR1 DFQATT and CDR2 SNEGSKA come from the germline V gene (reference sequence). Between the trimmed V and J ends, which lost 3 bases and 2 bases, there was a span of 3 bases.

CDR3: CASSPTGLEYNEQFF. DNA of the CDR3: TGTGCCAGCAGCCCCACGGGACTAGAGTACAATGAGCAGTTCTTC. The V gene is TRBV11-3, the J gene TRBJ2-1, with TRBD2 matching 8 bases. J gave up 4 bases and V 5 bases, and 7 bases lay outside the gene matches. From germline, CDR1 is SGHNT and CDR2 YENEEA. The CDR3 is 15 amino acids.

The chain combines TRBV7-2 with TRBJ2-5; 8 nucleotides match TRBD1. The CDR3 spans 14 residues. Germline CDR1 SGHTA, CDR2 FQGNSA. The J segment lost 4 bases and the V segment lost 5 bases, leaving 6 bases of the junction unmatched. The CDR3 DNA follows: TGTGCCAGCAGCCTCGACAGGGGTGTAGAGACCCAGTACTTC. Translated: CASSLDRGVETQYF.

The chain combines TRBV4-3 with TRBJ2-7; 10 bases map to TRBD2. Germline values: CDR1 LGHNA, CDR2 YSLEER. The CDR3 is made up of 15 amino acids. V shed 0 bases, J shed 7 bases, and the junction held 6 bases outside the gene matches. CDR3: CASSQDPSGRGEQYF. CDR3 DNA: TGCGCCAGCAGCCAAGATCCTAGCGGGAGAGGAGAGCAGTACTTC.

The chain is built from TRBV2 and TRBJ2-1; 11 bases line up with TRBD2. V gave up 5 bases and J gave up 8 bases; unmatched junction bases: 8. CDR3 length: 15 residues. Looked up from germline, CDR1 is SNHLY and CDR2 is FYNNEI. The CDR3 loop reads CASSPTSGRRYEQFF. The CDR3 coding sequence is TGTGCCAGCAGTCCAACTAGCGGGAGAAGGTATGAGCAGTTCTTC.

This chain uses TRBV2 with TRBJ2-5; 9 bases fit TRBD1. Germline CDR1 reads SNHLY; CDR2 reads FYNNEI. V shed 10 bases and J 7 bases; nucleotides not matched to a gene: 13. The CDR3 runs to 14 residues. The CDR3 DNA reads TGTGCCACTTTCACAGGGGGCGCCCGGGGGACCCAGTACTTC. Its protein is CATFTGGARGTQYF.

The chain joins TRBV19 to TRBJ1-2; D call uncertain. The CDR3 sequence is 16 residues long. CDR1 and CDR2 (germline): LNHDA, SQIVND (reference sequence). The V end was cut by 3 bases, the J end by 6 bases, with 20 bases between. The CDR3 region has the DNA TGTGCCAGTAGTATTTCCGTGACACCACAATGGAATGGCTACACCTTC. Its translation is CASSISVTPQWNGYTF.

The chain joins TRBV4-1 to TRBJ2-3, with D tentatively TRBD1 or TRBD2 (7 bases each). The CDR3 length is 18 residues. V was shortened by 1 base and J by 3 bases, with 20 bases between the two germline ends. The germline V gene encodes CDR1 MGHRA and CDR2 YSYEKL. The CDR3 DNA reads as TGCGCCAGCAGCCAAGGCTGGGGAGGGGGCGCCGGGACAGATACGCAGTATTTT. Its protein product is CASSQGWGGGAGTDTQYF.